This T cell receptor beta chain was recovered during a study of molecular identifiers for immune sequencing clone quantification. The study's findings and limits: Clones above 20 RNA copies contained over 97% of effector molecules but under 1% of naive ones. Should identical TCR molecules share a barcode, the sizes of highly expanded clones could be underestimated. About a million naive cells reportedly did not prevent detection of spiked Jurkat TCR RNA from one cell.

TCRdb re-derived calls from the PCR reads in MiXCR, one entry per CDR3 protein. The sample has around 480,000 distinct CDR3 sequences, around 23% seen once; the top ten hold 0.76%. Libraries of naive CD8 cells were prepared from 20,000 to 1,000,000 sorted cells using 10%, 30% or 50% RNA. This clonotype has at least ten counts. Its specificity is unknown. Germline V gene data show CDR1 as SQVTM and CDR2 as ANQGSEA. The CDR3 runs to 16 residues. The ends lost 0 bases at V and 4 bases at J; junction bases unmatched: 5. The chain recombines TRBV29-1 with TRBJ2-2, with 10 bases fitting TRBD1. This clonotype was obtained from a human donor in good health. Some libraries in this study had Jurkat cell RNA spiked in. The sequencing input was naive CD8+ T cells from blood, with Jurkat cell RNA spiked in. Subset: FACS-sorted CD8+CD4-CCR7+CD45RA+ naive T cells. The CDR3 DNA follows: TGCAGCGTTGAAGATCCGACAGGGGGCACCACCGGGGAGCTGTTTTTT. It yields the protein CSVEDPTGGTTGELFF.